Listed here are 21 T cell receptor beta chains from one sample, sequenced in a study of blood T cells in healthy people across ages. It was with a sample-barcoded 5' primer and a J-beta primer mix that a second PCR of roughly 6 to 11 cycles was run. Using its own MiXCR run on the 5' RACE reads, TCRdb lists one record per CDR3 protein. The sample has over 1,500,000 distinct CDR3 sequences, approximately 50% seen once. The material sequenced was blood. The receptors originated from a woman between 40 and 50 years old in good health.

The chain combines TRBV7-9 with TRBJ1-5, with TRBD1 matching 10 bases. J was trimmed by 2 bases and V by 1 base; bases with no gene match: 5. The CDR3 extends over 17 amino acids. CDR1 and CDR2 from the germline V gene are SEHNR and FQNEAQ (reference sequence). The CDR3 DNA is TGTGCCAGCAGCTTAGTTTCCGGGACAGGGGGCAATCAGCCCCAGCATTTT. Its protein product is CASSLVSGTGGNQPQHF.

With respect to this clonotype: A much bigger clone sits one base away, suggesting this may be a read error. The chain joins TRBV25-1 to TRBJ2-1; 8 bases agree with TRBD2. The J segment lost 4 bases and the V segment lost 3 bases, leaving 5 bases of the junction unmatched. Germline values: CDR1 MGHDK, CDR2 SYGVNS. The CDR3 extends over 15 amino acids. This chain's CDR3 is CASSDVAGTYNEQFF. The CDR3 nucleotides are TGTGCCAGCAGTGATGTAGCGGGGACTTACAATGAGCAGTTCTTC.

Points on this clonotype: A read error is possible here, since a much larger clone lies one base away. The V and J genes are TRBV27 and TRBJ2-5, with TRBD1 matching over 9 bases. The CDR3 totals 15 residues. Germline trimming cut 8 bases from V and 13 bases from J; bases unmatched to any gene: 20. The germline gives CDR1 MNHEY, CDR2 SMNVEV (reference sequence). In DNA, the CDR3 is TGTGCCAGCTCAGTAGGGGGGACAGGGCGCTACGAGCGGTACTTC. Translation: CASSVGGTGRYERYF.

The genes are TRBV5-1 and TRBJ1-2; tentatively, D is TRBD1 (6 bases). This CDR3 has 14 amino acids. Deletions cut 0 bases from V and 5 bases from J, with 11 bases between. In germline, CDR1 is SGHRS, CDR2 YFSETQ. The DNA for the CDR3 is TGCGCCAGCAGCTTGGTGACAGGCTCATATGGCTACACCTTC. Translation: CASSLVTGSYGYTF.

CDR3 in DNA: TGTGCCAGCAGTGAAGGGCTTGGCAGGGTGGTTGGCTACACCTTC. Its protein product is CASSEGLGRVVGYTF. The chain recombines TRBV25-1 with TRBJ1-2; D is possibly TRBD1 (5 bases). CDR3 length equals 15 residues. Germline V gene lookup returns CDR1 MGHDK and CDR2 SYGVNS. Trimming took 2 bases from V and 7 from J, leaving 17 bases between them.

The V gene is TRBV12-3 or TRBV12-4, the J gene TRBJ1-1; D ambiguous. V shed 3 bases and J shed 2 bases, with 16 bases lying between them. The CDR3 consists of 16 residues. For the CDR3, the DNA is TGTGCCAGCAGTTTGGCGGACGTAGTCGTTAACACTGAAGCTTTCTTT. Its protein is CASSLADVVVNTEAFF.

This clonotype was seen only a few times. V is TRBV10-3 and J is TRBJ2-7, with 8 bases aligning to TRBD1. The germline V gene has CDR1 ENHRY and CDR2 SYGVKD. CDR3 length: 15 amino acids. Germline trimming cut 7 bases from V and 5 bases from J; bases unmatched to any gene: 13. DNA of the CDR3: TGTGCCATCACCGATACAGGGGGTTTTTCCCACGAGCAGTACTTC. Translated, it gives CAITDTGGFSHEQYF.

J is TRBJ2-1 and V is TRBV7-9; D might be TRBD2 (7 bases). This CDR3 has 14 amino acids. CDR1 and CDR2 (germline): SEHNR, FQNEAQ (reference sequence). Trimming removed 5 bases from V and 5 bases from J, with 13 bases in between. Here the CDR3 DNA reads TGTGCCAGCAGCATCGGGGGGCCCCACAATGAGCAGTTCTTC. Translating it yields CASSIGGPHNEQFF. The full variable domain, with the rest looked up from reference TRBV7-9 and TRBJ2-1, is DTGVSQNPRHKITKRGQNVTFRCDPISEHNRLYWYRQTLGQGPEFLTYFQNEAQLEKSRLLSDRFSAERPKGSFSTLEIQRTEQGDSAMYLCASSIGGPHNEQFFGPGTRLTVL.

In its sample, this clonotype was seen a few times. The chain is built from TRBV2 and TRBJ1-5; 9 bases fit TRBD1. Germline V gene data show CDR1 as SNHLY and CDR2 as FYNNEI. CDR3 size: 13 residues. V was pared by 7 bases and J by 4 bases, with 2 bases of the junction left unmatched. For the CDR3, the DNA is TGTGCCAGCAATGACAGGGGGAATCAGCCCCAGCATTTT. It specifies CASNDRGNQPQHF. Combining the CDR3 with reference TRBV2 and TRBJ1-5 gives the whole variable domain EPEVTQTPSHQVTQMGQEVILRCVPISNHLYFYWYRQILGQKVEFLVSFYNNEISEKSEIFDDQFSVERPDGSNFTLKIRSTKLEDSAMYFCASNDRGNQPQHFGDGTRLSIL.

The DNA for the CDR3 is TGTGCCAGCACCCGCACCCCGACTAGCGTAGGCACAGATACGCAGTATTTT. Its protein is CASTRTPTSVGTDTQYF. The genes are TRBV7-9 and TRBJ2-3; 8 bases align to TRBD2. The CDR3 loop spans 17 amino acids. Germline V gene data show CDR1 as SEHNR and CDR2 as FQNEAQ (reference sequence). V shed 7 bases, J shed 1 base, and the junction held 13 bases outside the gene matches.

This chain connects TRBV27 to TRBJ2-7; D unclear. Per the germline V gene, CDR1 is MNHEY and CDR2 is SMNVEV (reference sequence). The ends were cut back, 0 bases at V and 3 bases at J, with 9 bases in the middle. CDR3 length: 14 amino acids. CDR3 nucleotides: TGTGCCAGCAGTTTATCTTCAGGAAACTACGAGCAGTACTTC. This translates into CASSLSSGNYEQYF.

This clonotype was observed a few times. The V gene is TRBV29-1, the J gene TRBJ2-3; 13 bases map to TRBD2. This CDR3 region has 16 residues. From germline, CDR1 is SQVTM and CDR2 ANQGSEA. After removal of 8 bases from V and 0 bases from J, the junction contained 8 bases not matched to a gene. This chain's CDR3 is CSLLAGGSPSTDTQYF. In nucleotides, the CDR3 is TGCAGCCTACTAGCGGGGGGGAGCCCCAGCACAGATACGCAGTATTTT.

The rearrangement uses TRBV18 and TRBJ1-2; perhaps TRBD1 as D (5 bases). The germline CDR1 and CDR2 sequences are KGHSH and LQKENI. V was pared by 4 bases and J by 9 bases, with 15 bases between. The CDR3 spans 13 residues. The CDR3 sequence is CASSLGTGTSYTF. CDR3 nucleotide sequence: TGTGCCAGCTCACTGGGGACGGGTACTAGCTACACCTTC.

This clonotype was seen only a few times. The chain combines TRBV18 with TRBJ2-3; a weak D match, TRBD1 (5 bases). V lost 3 bases to trimming and J lost 5 bases, with 15 bases between them. The CDR3 covers 15 residues. Germline CDR1 and CDR2: KGHSH and LQKENI. CDR3 coding DNA: TGTGCCAGCTCACCGGGCAGAACCACAGGAGATACGCAGTATTTT. Its protein is CASSPGRTTGDTQYF.

A remark on this clonotype: At one end, the junction sequence differs from germline, possibly due to a read error. This chain's CDR3 is CASSPGTRSCNEQFF. The CDR3 DNA is TGTGCCAGCAGCCCCGGGACTAGATCCTGCAATGAGCAGTTCTTC. The chain joins TRBV13 to TRBJ2-1; 8 bases line up with TRBD2. CDR1 is PRHDT and CDR2 is FYEKMQ in the germline V gene (reference sequence). The CDR3 runs 15 residues.

V and J are TRBV3-1 and TRBJ2-3; D is uncertain. The CDR3 is 16 residues long. Germline V gives CDR1 LGHDT, CDR2 YNNKEL (reference sequence). V lost 1 base, J lost 2 bases, and 13 bases lay in between. In nucleotides, the CDR3 is TGTGCCAGCAGCCAAGTACTTATCACCCTCACAGATACGCAGTATTTT. This sequence encodes CASSQVLITLTDTQYF.

This rearrangement joins TRBV5-1 to TRBJ1-1, with D perhaps TRBD1 (5 bases). The CDR3 sequence is 14 residues long. The germline gives CDR1 SGHRS, CDR2 YFSETQ. The V end lost 4 bases, the J end lost 3 bases, and 13 bases lay between the germline ends. CDR3 coding DNA: TGCGCCAGCAGCGCCCAGGGTCAGTACACTGAAGCTTTCTTT. This sequence encodes CASSAQGQYTEAFF.

The chain recombines TRBV7-9 with TRBJ2-7; no clear D gene. The CDR3 is 14 residues long. The V end was cut by 5 bases, the J end by 7 bases, with 18 bases between. The germline CDR1 and CDR2 sequences are SEHNR and FQNEAQ (reference sequence). CDR3 nucleotides: TGTGCCAGCAGCCCCCCCGAGAAGTCTAGGGAGCAGTACTTC. As protein: CASSPPEKSREQYF.

This chain links TRBV7-2 with TRBJ2-7, with D possibly matching TRBD1 (6 bases). The CDR3 length is 15 residues. The V gene's germline CDR1 is SGHTA and CDR2 FQGNSA. V lost 5 bases, J lost 0 bases, and 14 bases lay in between. For the CDR3, the DNA is TGTGCCAGCAGCACAACCAGGGGTCTCTCCTACGAGCAGTACTTC. Its protein product is CASSTTRGLSYEQYF.

The chain couples TRBV27 to TRBJ1-2; D is ambiguous. This CDR3 comprises 15 residues. V was clipped by 5 bases and J by 0 bases, with 13 bases between them. The germline CDR1 and CDR2 sequences are MNHEY and SMNVEV (reference sequence). The CDR3 spells CASSGGYFSNYGYTF. The CDR3 nucleotides read TGTGCCAGCAGTGGAGGGTATTTTTCTAACTATGGCTACACCTTC.

This clonotype was seen only a few times. J is TRBJ2-5 and V is TRBV29-1; 10 bases map to TRBD2. This CDR3 has 14 amino acids. J gave up 0 bases and V 7 bases, and 5 bases lay outside the gene matches. Germline V gene lookup returns CDR1 SQVTM and CDR2 ANQGSEA. The CDR3 nucleotides are TGCAGCGCCAGGACTAGCGGCAACCAAGAGACCCAGTACTTC. Translated, it gives CSARTSGNQETQYF.